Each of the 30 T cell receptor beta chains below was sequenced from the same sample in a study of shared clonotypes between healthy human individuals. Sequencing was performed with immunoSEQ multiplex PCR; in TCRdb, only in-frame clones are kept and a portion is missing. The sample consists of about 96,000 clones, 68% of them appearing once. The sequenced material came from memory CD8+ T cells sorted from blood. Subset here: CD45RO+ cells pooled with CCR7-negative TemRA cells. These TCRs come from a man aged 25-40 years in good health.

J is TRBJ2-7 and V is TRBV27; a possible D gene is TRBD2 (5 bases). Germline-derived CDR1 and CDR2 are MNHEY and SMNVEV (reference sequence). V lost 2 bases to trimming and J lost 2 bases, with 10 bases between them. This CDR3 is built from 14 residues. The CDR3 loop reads CASSLGSATYEQYF. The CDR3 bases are TGTGCCAGCAGTTTAGGTAGCGCAACCTACGAGCAGTACTTC.

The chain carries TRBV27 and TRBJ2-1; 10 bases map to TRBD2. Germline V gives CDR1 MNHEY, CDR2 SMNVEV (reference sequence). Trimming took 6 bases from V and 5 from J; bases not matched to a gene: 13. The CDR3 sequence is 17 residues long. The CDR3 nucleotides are TGTGCCAGCAGCCAAGCTGCTAGCGGGAGAACCCACAATGAGCAGTTCTTC. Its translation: CASSQAASGRTHNEQFF.

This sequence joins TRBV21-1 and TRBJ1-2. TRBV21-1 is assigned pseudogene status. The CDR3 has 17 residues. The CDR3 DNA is TGTGCCAGCAGCAAAGAGCTCCTAGACGCGTATGTCTATGGCTACACCTTC. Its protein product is CASSKELLDAYVYGYTF.

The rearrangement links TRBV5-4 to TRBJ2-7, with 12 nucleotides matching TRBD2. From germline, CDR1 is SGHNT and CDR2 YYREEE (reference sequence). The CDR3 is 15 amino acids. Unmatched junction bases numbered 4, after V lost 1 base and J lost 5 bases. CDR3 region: CASSLLAGGFDEQYF. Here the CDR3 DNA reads TGTGCCAGCAGCTTGCTAGCGGGAGGGTTCGACGAGCAGTACTTC.

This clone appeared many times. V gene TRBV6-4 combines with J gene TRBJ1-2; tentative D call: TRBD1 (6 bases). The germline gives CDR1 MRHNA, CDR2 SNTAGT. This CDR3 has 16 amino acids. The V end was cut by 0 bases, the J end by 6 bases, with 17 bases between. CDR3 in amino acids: CASSDSLGAPKDGYTF. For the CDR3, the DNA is TGTGCCAGCAGTGACTCGTTGGGGGCCCCTAAAGATGGCTACACCTTC.

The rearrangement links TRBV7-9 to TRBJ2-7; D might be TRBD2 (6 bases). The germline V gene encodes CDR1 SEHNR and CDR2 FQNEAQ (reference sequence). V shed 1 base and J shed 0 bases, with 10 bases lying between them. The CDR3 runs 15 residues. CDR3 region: CASSLGAGISYEQYF. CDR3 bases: TGTGCCAGCAGCTTAGGGGCGGGAATCTCCTACGAGCAGTACTTC.

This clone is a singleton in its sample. The CDR3 DNA reads as TGTGCCAGCAGGGGACAGGGTGTGTCTGGAAACACCATATATTTT. Its translation is CASRGQGVSGNTIYF. The chain recombines TRBV6-1 with TRBJ1-3; TRBD1 aligns across 9 bases. V gave up 6 bases and J gave up 1 base; unmatched junction bases: 4. In germline, CDR1 is MNHNS, CDR2 SASEGT. The CDR3 consists of 15 residues.

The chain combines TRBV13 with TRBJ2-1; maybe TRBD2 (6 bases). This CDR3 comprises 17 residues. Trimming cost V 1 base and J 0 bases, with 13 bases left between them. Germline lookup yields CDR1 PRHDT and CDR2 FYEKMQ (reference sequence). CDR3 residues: CASSLAWLATSYNEQFF. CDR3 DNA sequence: TGTGCCAGCAGCTTAGCATGGCTAGCGACCTCCTACAATGAGCAGTTCTTC.

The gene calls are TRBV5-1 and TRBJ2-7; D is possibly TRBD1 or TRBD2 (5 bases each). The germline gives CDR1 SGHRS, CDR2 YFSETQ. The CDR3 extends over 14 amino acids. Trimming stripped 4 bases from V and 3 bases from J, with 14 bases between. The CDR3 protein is CASSPAGTLYEQYF. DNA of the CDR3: TGCGCCAGCAGCCCAGCCGGGACCCTCTACGAGCAGTACTTC.

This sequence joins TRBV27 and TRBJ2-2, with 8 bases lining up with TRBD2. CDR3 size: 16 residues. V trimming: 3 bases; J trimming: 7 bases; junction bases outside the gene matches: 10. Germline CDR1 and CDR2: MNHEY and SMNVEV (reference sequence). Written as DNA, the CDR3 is TGTGCCAGCAGTTTTAAAGGACTAGCTGGTGGCGGGGAGCTGTTTTTT. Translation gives CASSFKGLAGGGELFF.

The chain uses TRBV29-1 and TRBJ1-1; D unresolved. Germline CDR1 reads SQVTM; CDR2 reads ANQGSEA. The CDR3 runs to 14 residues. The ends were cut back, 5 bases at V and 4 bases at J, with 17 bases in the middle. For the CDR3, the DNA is TGCAGCGTTTCGCGACAAGGGATTGGCACTGAAGCTTTCTTT. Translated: CSVSRQGIGTEAFF.

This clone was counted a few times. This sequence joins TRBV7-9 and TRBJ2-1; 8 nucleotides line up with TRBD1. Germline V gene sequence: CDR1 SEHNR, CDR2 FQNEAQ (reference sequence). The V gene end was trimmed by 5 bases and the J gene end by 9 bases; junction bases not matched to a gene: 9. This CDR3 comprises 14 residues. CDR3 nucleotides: TGTGCCAGCAGCGATTCGACAGGGGTGGGTGAGCAGTTCTTC. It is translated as CASSDSTGVGEQFF.

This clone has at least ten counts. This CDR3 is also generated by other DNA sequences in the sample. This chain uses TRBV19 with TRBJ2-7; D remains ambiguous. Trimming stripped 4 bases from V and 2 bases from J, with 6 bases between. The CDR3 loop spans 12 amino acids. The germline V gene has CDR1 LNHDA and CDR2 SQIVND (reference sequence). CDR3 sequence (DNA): TGTGCCAGTAGTACCGACACCTACGAGCAGTACTTC. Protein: CASSTDTYEQYF. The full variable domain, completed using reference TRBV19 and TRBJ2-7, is DGGITQSPKYLFRKEGQNVTLSCEQNLNHDAMYWYRQDPGQGLRLIYYSQIVNDFQKGDIAEGYSVSREKKESFPLTVTSAQKNPTAFYLCASSTDTYEQYFGPGTRLTVT.

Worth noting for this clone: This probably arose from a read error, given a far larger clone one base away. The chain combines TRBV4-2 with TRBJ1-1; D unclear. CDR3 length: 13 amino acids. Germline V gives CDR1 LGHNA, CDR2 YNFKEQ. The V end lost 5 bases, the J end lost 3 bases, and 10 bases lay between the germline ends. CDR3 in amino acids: CASSSNSYTEAFF. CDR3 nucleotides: TGTGCCAGCAGCAGTAATAGCTACACTGAAGCTTTCTTT.

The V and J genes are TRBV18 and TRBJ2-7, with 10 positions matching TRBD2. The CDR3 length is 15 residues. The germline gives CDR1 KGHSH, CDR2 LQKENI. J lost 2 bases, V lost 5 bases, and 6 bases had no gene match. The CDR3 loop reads CASSRPSGRAYEQYF. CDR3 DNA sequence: TGTGCCAGCTCAAGGCCGAGCGGGAGGGCCTACGAGCAGTACTTC.

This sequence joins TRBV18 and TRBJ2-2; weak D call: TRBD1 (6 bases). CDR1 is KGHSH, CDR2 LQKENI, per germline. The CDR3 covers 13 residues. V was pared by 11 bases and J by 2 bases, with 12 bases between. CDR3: CAAPRGNTGELFF. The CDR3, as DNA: TGTGCCGCCCCCAGGGGAAACACCGGGGAGCTGTTTTTT.

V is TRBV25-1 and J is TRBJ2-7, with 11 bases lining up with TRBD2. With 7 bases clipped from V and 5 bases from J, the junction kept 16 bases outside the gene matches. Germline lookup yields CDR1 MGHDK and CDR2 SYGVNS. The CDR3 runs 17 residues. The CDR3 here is CASTSPGIAGGPHEQYF. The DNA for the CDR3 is TGTGCCAGCACCTCGCCTGGGATAGCGGGAGGGCCCCACGAGCAGTACTTC.

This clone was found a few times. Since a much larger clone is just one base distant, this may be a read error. The CDR3 loop is CASSEYYEQYF. Written as DNA, the CDR3 is TGTGCCAGCAGTGAATACTACGAGCAGTACTTC. J is TRBJ2-7 and V is TRBV28, with D uncertain. Germline CDR1 reads MDHEN; CDR2 reads SYDVKM. CDR3 length: 11 residues. Deletions cut 5 bases from V and 3 bases from J, with 5 bases between.

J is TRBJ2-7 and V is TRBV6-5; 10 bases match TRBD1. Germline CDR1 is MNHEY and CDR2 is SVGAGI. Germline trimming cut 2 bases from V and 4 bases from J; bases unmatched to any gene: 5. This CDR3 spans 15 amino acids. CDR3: CASSYTMDRGYEQYF. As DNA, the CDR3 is TGTGCCAGCAGTTACACAATGGACAGGGGGTACGAGCAGTACTTC.

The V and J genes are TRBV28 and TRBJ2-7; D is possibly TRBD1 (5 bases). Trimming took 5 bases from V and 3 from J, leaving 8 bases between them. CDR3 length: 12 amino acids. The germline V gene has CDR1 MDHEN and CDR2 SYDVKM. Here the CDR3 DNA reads TGTGCCAGCAGTCCGACAGTCTACGAGCAGTACTTC. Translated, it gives CASSPTVYEQYF.

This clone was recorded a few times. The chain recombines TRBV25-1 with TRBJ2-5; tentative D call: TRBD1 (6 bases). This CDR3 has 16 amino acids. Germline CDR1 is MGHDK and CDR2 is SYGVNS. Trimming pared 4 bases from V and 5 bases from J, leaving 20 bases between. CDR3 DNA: TGTGCCAGCAGTGTTTCTGGACAGCCTCAGGGGGAGACCCAGTACTTC. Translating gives CASSVSGQPQGETQYF.

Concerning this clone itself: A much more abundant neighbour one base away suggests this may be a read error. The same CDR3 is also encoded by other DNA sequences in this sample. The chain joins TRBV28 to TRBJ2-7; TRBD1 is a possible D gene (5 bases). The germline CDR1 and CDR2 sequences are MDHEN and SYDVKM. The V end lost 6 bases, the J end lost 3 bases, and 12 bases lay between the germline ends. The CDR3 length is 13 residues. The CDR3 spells CASRPGHHYEQYF. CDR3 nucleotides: TGTGCCAGCAGACCTGGACACCACTACGAGCAGTACTTC. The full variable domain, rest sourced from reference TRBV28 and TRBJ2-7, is DVKVTQSSRYLVKRTGEKVFLECVQDMDHENMFWYRQDPGLGLRLIYFSYDVKMKEKGDIPEGYSVSREKKERFSLILESASTNQTSMYLCASRPGHHYEQYFGPGTRLTVT.

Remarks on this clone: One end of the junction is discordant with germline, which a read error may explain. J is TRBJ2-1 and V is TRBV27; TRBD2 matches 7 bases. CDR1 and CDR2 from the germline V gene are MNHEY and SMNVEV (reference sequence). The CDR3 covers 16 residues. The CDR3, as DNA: TGTGCCAGCACCATCCACCGGGACTACTACTACAATGAGCTGTTCTTC. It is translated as CASTIHRDYYYNELFF.

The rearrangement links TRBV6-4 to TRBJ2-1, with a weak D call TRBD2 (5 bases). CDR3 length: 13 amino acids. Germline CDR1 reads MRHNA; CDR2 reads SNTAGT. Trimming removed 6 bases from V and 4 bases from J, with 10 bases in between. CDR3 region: CASSSSGYNEQFF. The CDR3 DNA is TGTGCCAGCAGCTCCTCGGGATACAATGAGCAGTTCTTC.

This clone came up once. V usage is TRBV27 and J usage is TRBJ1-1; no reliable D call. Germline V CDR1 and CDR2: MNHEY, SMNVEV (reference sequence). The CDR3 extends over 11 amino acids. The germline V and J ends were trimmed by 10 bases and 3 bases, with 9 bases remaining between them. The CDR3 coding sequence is TGTGCCATTAAAGGAGACACTGAAGCTTTCTTT. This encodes CAIKGDTEAFF.

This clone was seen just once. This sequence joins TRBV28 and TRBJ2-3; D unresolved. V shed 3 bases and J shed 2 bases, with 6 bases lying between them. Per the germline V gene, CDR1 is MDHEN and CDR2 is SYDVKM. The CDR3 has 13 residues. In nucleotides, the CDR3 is TGTGCCAGCAGTTTTTTCTTCACAGATACGCAGTATTTT. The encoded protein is CASSFFFTDTQYF.

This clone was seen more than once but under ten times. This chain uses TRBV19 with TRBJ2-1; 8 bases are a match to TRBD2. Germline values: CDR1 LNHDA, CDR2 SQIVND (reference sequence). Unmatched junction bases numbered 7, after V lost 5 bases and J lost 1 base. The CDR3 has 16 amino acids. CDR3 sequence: CASSRASGPSYNEQFF. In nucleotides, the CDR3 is TGTGCCAGTAGTCGGGCTAGCGGGCCTTCCTACAATGAGCAGTTCTTC.

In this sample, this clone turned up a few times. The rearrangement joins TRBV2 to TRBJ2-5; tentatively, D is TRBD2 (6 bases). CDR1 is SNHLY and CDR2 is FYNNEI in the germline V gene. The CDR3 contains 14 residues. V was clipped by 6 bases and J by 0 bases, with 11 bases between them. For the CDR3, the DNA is TGTGCCAGCAGGGCTAGCGACTACCAAGAGACCCAGTACTTC. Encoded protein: CASRASDYQETQYF. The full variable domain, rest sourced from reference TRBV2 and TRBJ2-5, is EPEVTQTPSHQVTQMGQEVILRCVPISNHLYFYWYRQILGQKVEFLVSFYNNEISEKSEIFDDQFSVERPDGSNFTLKIRSTKLEDSAMYFCASRASDYQETQYFGPGTRLLVL.

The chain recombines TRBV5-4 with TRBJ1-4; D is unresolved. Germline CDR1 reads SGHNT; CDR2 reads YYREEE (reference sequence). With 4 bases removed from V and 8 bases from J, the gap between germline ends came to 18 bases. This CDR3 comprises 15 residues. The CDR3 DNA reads TGTGCCAGCAGCCTTGGACCGGGAATGGAGGAAAAACTGTTTTTT. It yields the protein CASSLGPGMEEKLFF.

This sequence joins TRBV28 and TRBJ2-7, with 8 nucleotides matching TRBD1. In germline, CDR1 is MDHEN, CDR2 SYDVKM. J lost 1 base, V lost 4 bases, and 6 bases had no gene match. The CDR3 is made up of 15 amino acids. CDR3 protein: CASSYWTGNSYEQYF. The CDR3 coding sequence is TGTGCCAGCAGTTACTGGACAGGGAATTCCTACGAGCAGTACTTC.